The text below deals with one TCR beta chain. No antigen is known for it. No much larger clone exists at a distance of one base, and base qualities are not known. The data are from a study of cytomegalovirus exposure and HLA in healthy donors (dated by TCRdb to about 2017). The study in broad terms: An earlier analysis of a few hundred of the donors reported under 300 Gb of sequence data and 90 million to 120 million unique TCR beta sequences obtained from about 179 million T cells. An early release covering about 600 HLA-typed donors comprised about 300 gigabases of sequencing data and roughly 85 million unique TCR sequences. A later genetic analysis used genome-wide SNP genotypes for about three fifths of the roughly 700 donors, treating that subset as a discovery cohort. Typing coverage varied by locus: about 620-640 donors for A, B, C, DRB1 and DQB1; roughly 500 for DQA1; approximately 570 for DPA1; approximately 470 for DPB1. Among the approximately 400 genotyped donors, around 81% belonged to the genetic ancestry cluster associated with self-reported Caucasian donors. Donor age, sex, ethnicity and CMV serostatus were compiled together with the repertoire data. Across approximately 420 genotyped donors of the cohort, an average of approximately 240,000 unique TCR beta nucleotide sequences per donor were sequenced, and roughly 20% of those sequences were non-productive. Because of strong linkage in the cohort, five DR-DQ haplotypes were treated as single units for association and clustering. The aim of the study was to test whether cataloging public T cell receptors could identify signatures of past pathogen exposure. Rather than using new phenotypic data, the later analysis identified candidate immune exposures from TCR beta sequences and from how often those sequences occurred across donors. Besides the first cohort of more than 650 subjects, a separate validation cohort made up of some 110 different subjects was used. HLA typing covered class I and class II loci at four-digit resolution. To predict cytomegalovirus infection status, the study brought together high-throughput TCR immunosequencing, statistical association of individual TCRs with disease status, and machine learning. An earlier analysis of 587 of the donors applied high-throughput TCR beta sequencing to assess whether each TCR beta V gene segment acted as functional or pseudogenic. All discovery cohort repertoires had been generated using a single sequencing platform. Using immunosequencing, the study profiled T cell repertoires from 666 subjects and related those repertoires to cytomegalovirus serostatus. A later analysis re-examined previously published TCR beta repertoires from more than 600 donors and added high-resolution HLA genotyping to investigate patterns of TCR occurrence.

The CDR3 runs 16 amino acids, cysteine and phenylalanine included. Here the CDR3 DNA is all that survives: 48 bases in frame from base 1. The germline V gene encodes CDR1 LGHNA and CDR2 YNFKEQ. V ends up 1 base short and J 1 base short, with an unmatched junction base count of 2. In total, around 600 healthy bone marrow donors made up the cohort. All cohort members were sampled while nominally healthy, although unrecorded immune exposures were likely present. The donor was CMV seropositive and was included in the group of around 300 seropositive cohort members. Each donor provided a peripheral blood sample, and peripheral blood mononuclear cells were used for TCR beta sequencing. The Qiagen DNeasy Blood Extraction Kit was used to extract genomic DNA from the blood cell samples. Overall study outcomes, separate from this receptor: The cohort was sequenced for TCR beta chains only, and without alpha or paired-chain data the features that could be detected were limited. A group of highly shared sequence variants was considered likely to be a technical artifact of the sequencing pipeline. In a later analysis, HLA-associated TCR beta chains were found to be more clonally expanded and to have lower generation probabilities than equally common non-associated chains. The classifier was reported to diagnose cytomegalovirus status with high specificity and sensitivity in both the original and validation cohorts. In vitro tests confirmed that a few of the cytomegalovirus-associated TCR beta chains recognize cytomegalovirus antigens. Linkage disequilibrium might explain the correlated functional status among segregating V segments, but an unknown experimental factor could not be excluded. The 87-base-pair reads could not distinguish some IMGT-functional V segments, including TRBV6-2 and TRBV6-3, so those segments were excluded. CMV serostatus was the only immune exposure information available for the cohort. Because HLA typing was missing for some donors at each locus, association tests included only the typed subset. A later genetic analysis reported fewer N-insertions in productive TCRs among donors in an Asian-associated ancestry cluster than the approximately 670-donor mean. A later analysis found that most CMV-associated TCR beta chains appeared HLA-restricted, with HLA associations seemingly driven largely by CMV exposure. A later analysis found that TCR association rates varied across HLA loci, with DRB1 alleles showing the most associated TCRs and HLA-C alleles the fewest. A total of fewer than 200 TCR beta chains were listed by the study as associated with cytomegalovirus. According to the authors, the approach could potentially be generalized to other disease states and immunological phenotypes. In an earlier analysis of some 500 of the donors, most TCR beta V segments were observed in productive rearrangements about 87% or about 30% of the time, broadly matching IMGT annotations. The presence/absence analyses assumed that sequencing depth was roughly uniform across donors, and that assumption may not be true. According to a later analysis, parvovirus B19, influenza, CMV and Epstein-Barr virus appeared linked to several top co-occurrence clusters. Specific HLA alleles were associated with 15,000 to 20,000 TCR beta sequences at a false discovery rate of 0.05 in a later analysis. Most TCR sequences were seen in very few donors, while some public TCRs were found in many individuals. Strong co-occurrence of HLA alleles, especially DR and DQ, made assigning TCR associations to individual alleles difficult. A further reported finding was that TCR beta sequences accurately predicted the HLA-A and HLA-B alleles for most subjects in the first cohort. Because counts were too low, about 18 rarely observed V segments, including chromosome 9 orphons, were left out of the earlier analysis of some 600 of the donors. A later genetic analysis associated a missense DCLRE1C variant with V-gene and J-gene trimming of TCR beta chains, and an independent cohort replicated the association.

The method was the immunoSEQ multiplex PCR assay. A mixture of 60 forward primers for TCR Vbeta segments and 13 reverse primers for TCR Jbeta segments was used in the multiplex PCR. A multiplex PCR assay on genomic DNA amplified the CDR3 region of rearranged TCR beta genes. Amplified TCR beta libraries were sequenced as 87-base-pair reads on the Illumina HiSeq System. Processing in the source paper ran as follows. Across the 600 to 700 repertoires, a later analysis counted roughly 77 million unique TCR beta chains, roughly 11 million of which were shared by at least two donors. To remove PCR and sequencing errors, raw reads were error-corrected and collapsed into unique sequences using a nearest-neighbor algorithm that merged closely related sequences. Alignment of CDR3 sequences to IMGT reference sequences was used to assign V, D and J gene segments. For a sequence to be retained, a match of at least six nucleotides to both a V gene segment and a J gene segment was required. A rearrangement was called productive if the CDR3 had no stop codons and remained in frame with V and J, and every other rearrangement was called non-productive. CDR3 was defined according to IMGT convention as the region running from the second conserved V-encoded cysteine to the conserved J-encoded phenylalanine. In an earlier analysis of roughly 580 of the donors, sequences lacking an unambiguous match to a single V gene segment were excluded. In an earlier analysis of approximately 590 of the donors, a V segment was called functional when productive rearrangements were above 56.7%, and segregating when the standard deviation between donors exceeded 5%. To diagnose cytomegalovirus status from the catalog of TCR beta chain sequences, a statistical classification framework was built. V and J gene assignment, in a later analysis, came from comparing TCR nucleotide sequences with IMGT/GENE-DB human TR gene sequences. A later analysis assigned CDR3 sequences and most-parsimonious VDJ recombination scenarios with the TCRdist pipeline. In a later analysis, each TCR beta chain was defined by its CDR3 amino acid sequence together with its V-gene family, and reads lacking a unique V-gene family were excluded. A later analysis removed 500 to 650 highly shared, low-generation-probability nucleotide sequences to deal with suspected cross-contamination and a sequencing artifact. For each public chain, a later analysis derived a clonal expansion index from normalized ranks of inferred template counts within each repertoire. In a later analysis, generation probabilities were computed using a VDJ recombination model fitted to out-of-frame rearrangements, and the results were checked against IGoR. A later analysis scored TCR-TCR, TCR-HLA and TCR-CMV co-occurrence with hypergeometric tests, applying a repertoire-size bias correction to TCR pairs. A later analysis estimated false discovery rates by permuting HLA or CMV assignments 20 times. In a later analysis, co-occurring TCRs were grouped using DBSCAN, with TCRdist sequence similarity added in when clustering inside HLA-allele-positive subsets. Repertoires with fewer than 30,000 or more than 120,000 public chains were left out of co-occurrence clustering, as were four to six repertoires with anomalous nucleotide sharing. Not all clones reach the TCRdb copy of this immuneACCESS table, which keeps in-frame sequences only. Checked studies attribute under half of the gap to unresolved V genes and leave the rest unexplained. From that table come the V and J calls and clone size; the DNA was used to work out D and trimming. The sample table holds roughly 160,000 clones, of which 77% were seen once. Roughly 2% of the sample goes to the ten largest clones.

This chain joins TRBV4-2 to TRBJ1-2, and 11 junction bases match TRBD1. Sequencing input: PBMCs. The origin of this receptor is a man aged 45-60 years in good health and CMV-seropositive. The sequenced DNA is TGTGCCAGCAGCCAAGCGGGACAGGGGGTTAACTATGGCTACACCTTC. Its protein reads: CASSQAGQGVNYGYTF.